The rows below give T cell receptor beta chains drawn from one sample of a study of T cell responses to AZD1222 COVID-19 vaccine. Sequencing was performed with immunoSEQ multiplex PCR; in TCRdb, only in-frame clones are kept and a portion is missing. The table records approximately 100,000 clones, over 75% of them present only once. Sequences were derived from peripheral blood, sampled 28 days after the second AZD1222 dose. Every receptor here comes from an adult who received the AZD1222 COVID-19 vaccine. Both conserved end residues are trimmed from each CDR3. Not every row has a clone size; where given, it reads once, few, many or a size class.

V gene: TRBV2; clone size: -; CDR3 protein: ASSEARAGEAF
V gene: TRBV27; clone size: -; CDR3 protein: ASSLGQSFFYEQY
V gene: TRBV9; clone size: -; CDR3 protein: ASSVAGTATDTQY
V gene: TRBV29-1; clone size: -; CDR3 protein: SVGSLLGQGTYGYT
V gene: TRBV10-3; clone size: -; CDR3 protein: AISDNQAGYNEQF
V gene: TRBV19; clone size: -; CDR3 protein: ASPGAGGPGDTQY
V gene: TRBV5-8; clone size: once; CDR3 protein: ASSLDSLGSPLH
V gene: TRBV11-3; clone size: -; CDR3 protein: ASSQGLLGGEQY
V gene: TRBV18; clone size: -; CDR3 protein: ASSPGHPRGYT
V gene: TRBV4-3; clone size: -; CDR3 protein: ASSQDEGAGANVLT
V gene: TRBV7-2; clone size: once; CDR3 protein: ASSLVGGRAPNTGELF
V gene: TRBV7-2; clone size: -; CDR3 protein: ASSLGRDNEQF
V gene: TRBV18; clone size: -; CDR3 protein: ASSPPSGLGRGTEAF
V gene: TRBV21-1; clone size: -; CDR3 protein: ASSTSLATNEKLF
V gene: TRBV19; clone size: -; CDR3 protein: ASSSQPGLTDTQY
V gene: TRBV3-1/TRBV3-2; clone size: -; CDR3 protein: ASSLSGLSGANVLT
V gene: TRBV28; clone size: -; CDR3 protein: ASQRANTEAF
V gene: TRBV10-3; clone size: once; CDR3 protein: AISVSAPTNTGELF
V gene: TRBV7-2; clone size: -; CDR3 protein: ASSLGGVTNYGYT
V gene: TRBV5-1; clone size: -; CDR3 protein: ASSLETSGGYYEQY
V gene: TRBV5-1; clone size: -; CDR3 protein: ASSLDMPSAGELF
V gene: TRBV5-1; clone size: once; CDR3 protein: ASSLDRANEKLF
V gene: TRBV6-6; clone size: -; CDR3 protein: ASSYSIGPGANVLT
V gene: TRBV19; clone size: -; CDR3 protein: ASTSERLDEKLF
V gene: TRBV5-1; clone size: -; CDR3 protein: ASSLAFGIGGVTYEQY
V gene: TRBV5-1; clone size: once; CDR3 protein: ASSPNTETQY
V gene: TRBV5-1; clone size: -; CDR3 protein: ASSLSTNTGELF
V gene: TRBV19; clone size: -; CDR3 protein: ASGSRGPAGANVLT
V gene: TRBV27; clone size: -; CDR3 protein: ASSLSFQGEARY
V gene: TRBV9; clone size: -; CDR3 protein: ASSYLMDRGEAF
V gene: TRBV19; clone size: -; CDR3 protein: ASNVDIQPQH
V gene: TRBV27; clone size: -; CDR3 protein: ASSKKEIWGTSGGRFSYEQY
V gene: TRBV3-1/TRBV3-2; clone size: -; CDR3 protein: ASSRSVAAREQF
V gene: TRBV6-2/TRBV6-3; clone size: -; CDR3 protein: ASSRTAYEQY
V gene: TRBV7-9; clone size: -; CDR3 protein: ASSGRRISYNEQF
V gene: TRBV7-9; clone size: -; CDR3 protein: ASSSTPIGTRKNYGYT
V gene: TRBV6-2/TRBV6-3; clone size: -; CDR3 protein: ASSYDRGLHTEAF
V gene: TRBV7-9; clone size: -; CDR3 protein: ASSQGSRERGYGYT
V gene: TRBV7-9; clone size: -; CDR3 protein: ASSSTGPDGYT
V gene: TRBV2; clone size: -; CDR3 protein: ASKIGGGQETQY
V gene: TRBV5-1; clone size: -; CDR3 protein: ASSEGTGANVLT
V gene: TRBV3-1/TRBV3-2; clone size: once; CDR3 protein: ASSSSGGYEQY
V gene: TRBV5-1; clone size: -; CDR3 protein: ASSLGRPRRAGELF
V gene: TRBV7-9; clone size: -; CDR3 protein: ASSYGDPHTQY
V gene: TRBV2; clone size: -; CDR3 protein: ASVHREMNTEAF
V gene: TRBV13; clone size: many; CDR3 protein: ASSLEASGRAGETQY
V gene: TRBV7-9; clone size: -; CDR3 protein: ASSLRDRGRPGELF
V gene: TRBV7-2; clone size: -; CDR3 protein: ASSYITPTDTQY
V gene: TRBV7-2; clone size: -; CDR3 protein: ASSHRPGLVKDEQF
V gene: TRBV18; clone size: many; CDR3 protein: ASSPPGFRDYEQY
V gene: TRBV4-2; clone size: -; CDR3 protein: ASSQGGTEETQY
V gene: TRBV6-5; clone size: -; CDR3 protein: ASRGDPPGGYT
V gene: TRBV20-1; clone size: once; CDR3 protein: SASSSGYSEQY
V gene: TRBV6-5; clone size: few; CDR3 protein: ASRGLAGKTQY